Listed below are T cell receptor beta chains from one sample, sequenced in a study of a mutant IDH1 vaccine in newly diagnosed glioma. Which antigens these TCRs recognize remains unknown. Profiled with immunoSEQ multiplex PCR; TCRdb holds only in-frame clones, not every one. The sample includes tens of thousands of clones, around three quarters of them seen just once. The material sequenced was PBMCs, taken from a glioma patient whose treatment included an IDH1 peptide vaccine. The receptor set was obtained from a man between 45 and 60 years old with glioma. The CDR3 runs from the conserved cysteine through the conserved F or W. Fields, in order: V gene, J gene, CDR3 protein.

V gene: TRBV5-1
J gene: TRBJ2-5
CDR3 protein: CASSLEVAQETQYF

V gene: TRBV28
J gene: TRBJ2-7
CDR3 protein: CASRQGLYEQYF

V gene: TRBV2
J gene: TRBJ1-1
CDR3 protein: CASSDTGVPAFF

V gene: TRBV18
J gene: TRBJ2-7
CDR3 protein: CASSPPDRRNEQYF

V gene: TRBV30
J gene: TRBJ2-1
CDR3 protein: CAFRDRGYNEQFF

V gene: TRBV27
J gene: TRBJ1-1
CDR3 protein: CASSFGGAYTEAFF

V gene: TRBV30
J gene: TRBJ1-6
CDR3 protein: CAWSAITGANSPLHF

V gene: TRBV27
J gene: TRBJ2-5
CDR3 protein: CASSLGETQYF

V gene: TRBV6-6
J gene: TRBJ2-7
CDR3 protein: CATQGTSRLSYEQYF

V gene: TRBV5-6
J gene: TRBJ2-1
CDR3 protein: CASSSRGGSYNEQFF

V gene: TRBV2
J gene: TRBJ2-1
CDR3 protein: CASHPSGGAFGEQFF

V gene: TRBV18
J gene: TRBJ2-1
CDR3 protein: CASSLAGGAVNEQFF

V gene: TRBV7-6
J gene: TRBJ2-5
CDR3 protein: CASSLAHRGAVTETQYF

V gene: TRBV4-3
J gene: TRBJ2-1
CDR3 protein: CASSQGGNYNEQFF

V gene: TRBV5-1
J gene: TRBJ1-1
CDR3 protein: CASSLALGWGTEAFF

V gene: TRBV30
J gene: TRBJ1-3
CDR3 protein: CAWGLSGNTIYF

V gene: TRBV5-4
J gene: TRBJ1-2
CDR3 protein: CASSLAGTGAYGYTF

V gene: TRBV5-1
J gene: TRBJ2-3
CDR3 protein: CASSLGTSGYTDTQYF

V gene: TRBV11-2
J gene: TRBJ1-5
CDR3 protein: CASSSIRQGVQHF

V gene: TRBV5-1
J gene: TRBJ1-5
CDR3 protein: CASSLSGVNQPQHF

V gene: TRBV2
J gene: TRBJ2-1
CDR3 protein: CASSPEGQFYNEQFF

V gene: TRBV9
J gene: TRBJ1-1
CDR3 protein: CASSPGGANTEAFF

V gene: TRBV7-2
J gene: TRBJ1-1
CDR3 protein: CASSKEVGYTEAFF

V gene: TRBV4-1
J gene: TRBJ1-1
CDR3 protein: CASSQGQGNTEAFF

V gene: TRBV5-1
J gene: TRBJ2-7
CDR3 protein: CASSPSSQVGVDF

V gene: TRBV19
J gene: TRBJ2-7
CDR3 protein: CASISGETREQYF

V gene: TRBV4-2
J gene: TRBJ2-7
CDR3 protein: CASSQDSGDISYEQYF

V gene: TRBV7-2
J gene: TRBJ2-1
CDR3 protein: CASSYSGGLDNEQFF

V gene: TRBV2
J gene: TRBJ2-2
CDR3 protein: CASRGLAGGPGELFF

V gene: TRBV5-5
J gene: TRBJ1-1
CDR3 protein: CASSGGLAVNTEAFF

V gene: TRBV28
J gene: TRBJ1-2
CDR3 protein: CATAGTSLYGYTF

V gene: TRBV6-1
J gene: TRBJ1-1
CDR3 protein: CASSTGLNTEAFF

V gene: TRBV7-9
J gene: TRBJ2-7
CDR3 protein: CASSSSGAGPYEQYF

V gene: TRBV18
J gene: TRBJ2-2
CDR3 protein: CASSPLDGGELFF

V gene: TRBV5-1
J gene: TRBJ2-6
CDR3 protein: CASSPLSGGRAGANVLTF

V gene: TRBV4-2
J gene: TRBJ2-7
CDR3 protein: CASSQVQAYEQYF

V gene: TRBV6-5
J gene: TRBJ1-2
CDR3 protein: CASSQNPSGTGYTF

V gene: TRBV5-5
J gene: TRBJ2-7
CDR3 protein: CASSTGGGYEQYF

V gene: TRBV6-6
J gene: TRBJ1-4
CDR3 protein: CASSYSAGENEKLFF

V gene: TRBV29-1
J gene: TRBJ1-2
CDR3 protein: CSVRGRGKVSSYGYTF

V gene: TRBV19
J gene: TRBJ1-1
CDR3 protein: CASSIGGGSTEAFF

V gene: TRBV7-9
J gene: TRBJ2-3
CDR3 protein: CASSFASTDTQYF

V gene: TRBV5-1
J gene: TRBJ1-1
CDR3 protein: CASSRGEQRTEAFF

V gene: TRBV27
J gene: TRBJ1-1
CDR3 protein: CASRDLLGLANTEAFF

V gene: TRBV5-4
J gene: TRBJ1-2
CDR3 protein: CASSFDRGGGYTF

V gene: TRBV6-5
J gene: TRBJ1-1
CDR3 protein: CASSLSQGEAFF

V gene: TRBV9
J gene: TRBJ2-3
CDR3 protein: CASSVGLSGGLRTDTQYF

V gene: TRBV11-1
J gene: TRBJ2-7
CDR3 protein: CASSLGSSTVYEQYF

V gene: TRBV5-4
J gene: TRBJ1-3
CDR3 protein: CASSVVGSGNTIYF

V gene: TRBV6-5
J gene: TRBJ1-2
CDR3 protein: CATRGGRGGYTF

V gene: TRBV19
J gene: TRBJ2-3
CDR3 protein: CASSIKVRVIPDTQYF

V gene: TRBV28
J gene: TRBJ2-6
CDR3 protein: CASTPAGRTNVLTF

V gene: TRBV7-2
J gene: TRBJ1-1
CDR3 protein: CASSFQGGTEAFF

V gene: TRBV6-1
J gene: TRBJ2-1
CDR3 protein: CASSLGDEQFF

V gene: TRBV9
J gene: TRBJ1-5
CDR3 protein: CASSVGPDQPQHF